These 24 T cell receptor beta chains came from one sample sequenced in a study of blood T cell repertoires in COVID-19. Produced via immunoSEQ multiplex PCR; TCRdb's table is partial and in-frame only. The top ten clones hold 5.5% to 8% of a sample with over 100,000 clones, about 80% of them seen once. Sequencing was performed on peripheral blood. All receptors come from a woman between 45 and 65 years old with acute or convalescent COVID-19.

The V call is TRBV6-4, the J call TRBJ2-1, with D possibly matching TRBD2 (6 bases). Trimming left V 5 bases short and J 8 bases short, with 22 bases between. The CDR3 consists of 16 residues. The germline CDR1 and CDR2 sequences are MRHNA and SNTAGT. The CDR3 here is CASSRFGPTTGDEQFF. The CDR3 region has the DNA TGTGCCAGCAGTCGCTTTGGACCTACCACGGGGGATGAGCAGTTCTTC.

The rearrangement links TRBV24-1 to TRBJ2-1; TRBD1 matches 8 bases. Germline trimming cut 5 bases from V and 12 bases from J; bases unmatched to any gene: 14. The CDR3 length is 15 residues. Germline assignment: CDR1 KGHDR and CDR2 SFDVKD. The CDR3 loop is CATSVPGPLQGGQFF. CDR3 sequence (DNA): TGTGCCACCAGTGTCCCGGGGCCTCTACAGGGGGGGCAGTTCTTC.

This clone appeared a few times. This chain joins TRBV5-4 and TRBJ1-2, with D possibly matching TRBD1 (5 bases). Germline assignment: CDR1 SGHNT and CDR2 YYREEE (reference sequence). The length of the CDR3 is 16 residues. V gave up 0 bases and J gave up 3 bases, with 15 bases separating them. The CDR3 nucleotides are TGTGCCAGCAGCTTGGGGGCAGGCGCGGGGGACTATGGCTACACCTTC. Translation gives CASSLGAGAGDYGYTF.

The chain carries TRBV20-1 and TRBJ1-2, with D hard to call. This CDR3 has 11 residues. Germline-derived CDR1 and CDR2 are DFQATT and SNEGSKA (reference sequence). Trimming shortened V by 8 bases and J by 2 bases, and 9 bases separated the two germline ends. The DNA for the CDR3 is TGCAGTATACGCGGCAACTATGGCTACACCTTC. As protein: CSIRGNYGYTF.

V is TRBV6-1 and J is TRBJ1-5; 8 positions match TRBD1. V was clipped by 3 bases and J by 5 bases; unmatched bases: 9. CDR3 length equals 16 residues. In germline, CDR1 is MNHNS, CDR2 SASEGT. CDR3 nucleotides: TGTGCCAGCAGTGACGGGCAGGGGGCGAGGGATCAGCCCCAGCATTTT. Its translation: CASSDGQGARDQPQHF.

The J gene is TRBJ2-2, the V gene TRBV4-1; 10 nucleotides align to TRBD2. J lost 12 bases, V lost 0 bases, and 13 bases had no gene match. This CDR3 comprises 17 residues. Germline values: CDR1 MGHRA, CDR2 YSYEKL. The CDR3 DNA sequence: TGCGCCAGCAGCCAAGAAACTAGCGGGGTGGTCAGACAAAAGCTGTTTTTT. Amino acid sequence: CASSQETSGVVRQKLFF.

V is TRBV19 and J is TRBJ2-2; D perhaps matches TRBD1 (6 bases). CDR3 length equals 18 residues. CDR1 LNHDA and CDR2 SQIVND come from the germline V gene (reference sequence). Trimming pared 1 base from V and 5 bases from J, leaving 20 bases between. The CDR3 nucleotides are TGTGCCAGTAGTATAGTTTCCCGAGGGACACTAAGAACCGGGGAGCTGTTTTTT. Amino acid sequence: CASSIVSRGTLRTGELFF.

This clone showed up just once. The chain uses TRBV5-1 and TRBJ1-1; D is unclear. The length of the CDR3 is 16 residues. Between the trimmed V and J ends, which lost 4 bases and 3 bases, there was a span of 19 bases. Germline lookup yields CDR1 SGHRS and CDR2 YFSETQ. The CDR3, as DNA: TGCGCCAGCAGCCCAGAGGGAACCCAGGCCGACACTGAAGCTTTCTTT. Protein: CASSPEGTQADTEAFF.

The chain couples TRBV6-5 to TRBJ1-5; D remains unclear. With 4 bases removed from V and 7 bases from J, the gap between germline ends came to 11 bases. Germline CDR1 is MNHEY and CDR2 is SVGAGI. The CDR3 loop spans 13 amino acids. CDR3 DNA sequence: TGTGCCAGCAGTTCCTATGCCCGGCAGCCCCAGCATTTT. It codes for CASSSYARQPQHF.

CDR3 nucleotides: TGCGCCAGCAGCGGGACCGGGACAGGCTATGGCTACACCTTC. Amino acids: CASSGTGTGYGYTF. The chain joins TRBV5-1 to TRBJ1-2; 8 nucleotides line up with TRBD1. This CDR3 has 14 amino acids. Trimming took 4 bases from V and 4 from J; bases not matched to a gene: 6. CDR1 and CDR2 (germline): SGHRS, YFSETQ.

The chain employs TRBV5-4 and TRBJ1-4, with D hard to call. CDR3 length: 14 residues. V lost 3 bases and J 4 bases, leaving 10 bases between the germline ends. From germline, CDR1 is SGHNT and CDR2 YYREEE (reference sequence). The CDR3 DNA is TGTGCCAGCAGCTCAGACATCCATAATGAAAAACTGTTTTTT. As protein: CASSSDIHNEKLFF.

This chain connects TRBV24-1 to TRBJ1-1, with a tentative D call TRBD1 (5 bases). Trimming stripped 4 bases from V and 5 bases from J, with 13 bases between. The CDR3 has 14 residues. The germline V gene encodes CDR1 KGHDR and CDR2 SFDVKD. CDR3 amino acids: CATSDTGSLTEAFF. The DNA of the CDR3 is TGTGCCACCAGTGACACAGGAAGTTTGACTGAAGCTTTCTTT.

The chain recombines TRBV6-6 with TRBJ1-6, with 9 bases fitting TRBD1. Germline trimming cut 8 bases from V and 10 bases from J; bases unmatched to any gene: 12. Germline values: CDR1 MNHNY, CDR2 SVGAGI (reference sequence). CDR3 length: 15 residues. The CDR3 nucleotides read TGTGCCAGCTGGGGGAAAGGGACAGGGAACTCACCCCTCCACTTT. This translates into CASWGKGTGNSPLHF.

The rearrangement uses TRBV18 and TRBJ2-2; 8 bases line up with TRBD2. The CDR3 covers 17 residues. V lost 0 bases, J lost 6 bases, and 9 bases stayed unmatched. The germline gives CDR1 KGHSH, CDR2 LQKENI. The CDR3 region is CASSPPGAGAQAGELFF. The CDR3 bases are TGTGCCAGCTCACCACCGGGAGCGGGGGCGCAGGCCGGGGAGCTGTTTTTT.

The J gene is TRBJ1-1, the V gene TRBV6-5, with 8 bases aligning to TRBD1. The CDR3 runs to 13 residues. V shed 7 bases, J shed 7 bases, and the junction held 8 bases outside the gene matches. Germline V gene data show CDR1 as MNHEY and CDR2 as SVGAGI. The CDR3, as DNA: TGTGCCAGCACTGGACAGGGACGAAATGAAGCTTTCTTT. Translation gives CASTGQGRNEAFF.

This chain uses TRBV18 with TRBJ1-5; 8 nucleotides agree with TRBD1. CDR1 and CDR2 from the germline V gene are KGHSH and LQKENI. The ends lost 3 bases at V and 1 base at J; junction bases unmatched: 8. The CDR3 is made up of 17 amino acids. CDR3 region: CASSPDRGPGSNQPQHF. The CDR3 DNA reads as TGTGCCAGCTCACCTGACAGGGGCCCAGGGAGCAATCAGCCCCAGCATTTT.

This chain connects TRBV4-1 to TRBJ1-6; D remains ambiguous. Per germline, CDR1 MGHRA and CDR2 YSYEKL. Trimming left V 3 bases short and J 8 bases short, with 11 bases between. The CDR3 covers 14 residues. The CDR3 region is CASSQSGSYSPLHF. The CDR3 bases are TGCGCCAGCAGCCAGTCGGGGTCATATTCACCCCTCCACTTT.

This clone has a handful of counts. This sequence joins TRBV21-1 and TRBJ1-1; the table's TRBD1 call for D was not verified on the DNA. TRBV21-1 is flagged as a pseudogene. The CDR3 contains 12 residues. The CDR3 DNA sequence: TGTGCCAGCAACCAGGAAAGCACTGAAGCTTTCTTT. It encodes CASNQESTEAFF.

The rearrangement links TRBV6-4 to TRBJ1-1; D not certain. CDR3 length: 13 amino acids. CDR1 is MRHNA, CDR2 SNTAGT, per germline. The V and J ends lost 6 bases and 5 bases respectively, with 13 bases between them. This CDR3 is CASSESRYTEAFF. Here the CDR3 DNA reads TGTGCCAGCAGCGAAAGCAGGTATACTGAAGCTTTCTTT.

This chain uses TRBV19 with TRBJ1-3; no clear D. In germline, CDR1 is LNHDA, CDR2 SQIVND (reference sequence). V was trimmed by 3 bases and J by 1 base, leaving 10 bases between them. The CDR3 extends over 15 amino acids. The CDR3 loop is CASSIGEGSGNTIYF. Here the CDR3 DNA reads TGTGCCAGTAGTATTGGAGAGGGTTCTGGAAACACCATATATTTT.

The V call is TRBV18, the J call TRBJ1-1; no clear D. The V gene lost 3 bases and the J gene lost 5 bases, with 16 bases spanning the gap. The CDR3 has 15 residues. The germline V gene has CDR1 KGHSH and CDR2 LQKENI. Here the CDR3 DNA reads TGTGCCAGCTCACCGAGGACTCCGGCTCGGACTGAAGCTTTCTTT. Translating gives CASSPRTPARTEAFF.

The chain has TRBV11-2 and TRBJ1-1, with 10 bases that match TRBD1. The CDR3 length is 14 residues. The J segment lost 4 bases and the V segment lost 5 bases, leaving 4 bases of the junction unmatched. The germline V gene encodes CDR1 SGHAT and CDR2 FQNNGV. The CDR3 loop reads CASSPDRGVTEAFF. As DNA, the CDR3 is TGTGCCAGCAGCCCGGACAGGGGGGTCACTGAAGCTTTCTTT.

V usage is TRBV6-1 and J usage is TRBJ2-7; 7 bases are a match to TRBD2. Germline V gene data show CDR1 as MNHNS and CDR2 as SASEGT. The ends lost 1 base at V and 1 base at J; junction bases unmatched: 13. The CDR3 sequence is 18 residues long. In DNA, the CDR3 is TGTGCCAGCAGTGAAGTTGCAGGGCTGACCGGGAGGTCCTACGAGCAGTACTTC. Residues: CASSEVAGLTGRSYEQYF.

This rearrangement joins TRBV19 to TRBJ1-2; 9 bases agree with TRBD1. Germline V gene sequence: CDR1 LNHDA, CDR2 SQIVND (reference sequence). CDR3 length: 17 amino acids. Unmatched junction bases numbered 10, after V lost 0 bases and J lost 5 bases. The CDR3 loop is CASSIDRSDRGMYGYTF. CDR3 DNA sequence: TGTGCCAGTAGTATAGATCGAAGTGACAGGGGGATGTATGGCTACACCTTC.